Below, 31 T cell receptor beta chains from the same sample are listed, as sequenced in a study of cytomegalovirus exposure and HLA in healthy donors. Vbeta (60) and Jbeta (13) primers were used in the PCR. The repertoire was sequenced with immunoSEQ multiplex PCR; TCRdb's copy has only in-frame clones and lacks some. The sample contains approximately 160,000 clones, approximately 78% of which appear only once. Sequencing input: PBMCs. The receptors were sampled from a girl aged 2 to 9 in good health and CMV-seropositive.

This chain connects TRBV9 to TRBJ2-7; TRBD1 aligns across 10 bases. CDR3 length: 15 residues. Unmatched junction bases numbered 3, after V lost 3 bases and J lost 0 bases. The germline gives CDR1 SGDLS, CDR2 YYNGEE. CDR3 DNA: TGTGCCAGCAGCGCCGGGACAGGGGACTCCTACGAGCAGTACTTC. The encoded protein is CASSAGTGDSYEQYF.

The CDR3 DNA reads TGCGCCAGCAGCTTTCGCGGTTCAGAGACCCAGTACTTC. This codes for CASSFRGSETQYF. The chain uses TRBV5-1 and TRBJ2-5; D gene unclear. This CDR3 spans 13 amino acids. Looked up from germline, CDR1 is SGHRS and CDR2 is YFSETQ. Trimming took 2 bases from V and 4 from J, leaving 9 bases between them. The full variable domain, completed using reference TRBV5-1 and TRBJ2-5, is KAGVTQTPRYLIKTRGQQVTLSCSPISGHRSVSWYQQTPGQGLQFLFEYFSETQRNKGNFPGRFSGRQFSNSRSEMNVSTLELGDSALYLCASSFRGSETQYFGPGTRLLVL.

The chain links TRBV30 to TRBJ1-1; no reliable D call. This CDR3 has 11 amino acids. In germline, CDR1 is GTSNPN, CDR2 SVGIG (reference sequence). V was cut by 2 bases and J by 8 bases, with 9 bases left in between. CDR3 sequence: CAWSPRGEAFF. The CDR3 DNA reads TGTGCCTGGAGTCCGCGAGGAGAAGCTTTCTTT.

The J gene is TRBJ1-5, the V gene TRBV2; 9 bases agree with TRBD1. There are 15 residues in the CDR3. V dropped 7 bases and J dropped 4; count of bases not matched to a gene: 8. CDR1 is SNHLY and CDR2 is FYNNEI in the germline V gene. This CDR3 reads CASTEGTGSNQPQHF. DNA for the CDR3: TGTGCCAGCACCGAAGGGACAGGGAGTAATCAGCCCCAGCATTTT. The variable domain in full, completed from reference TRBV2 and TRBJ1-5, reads EPEVTQTPSHQVTQMGQEVILRCVPISNHLYFYWYRQILGQKVEFLVSFYNNEISEKSEIFDDQFSVERPDGSNFTLKIRSTKLEDSAMYFCASTEGTGSNQPQHFGDGTRLSIL.

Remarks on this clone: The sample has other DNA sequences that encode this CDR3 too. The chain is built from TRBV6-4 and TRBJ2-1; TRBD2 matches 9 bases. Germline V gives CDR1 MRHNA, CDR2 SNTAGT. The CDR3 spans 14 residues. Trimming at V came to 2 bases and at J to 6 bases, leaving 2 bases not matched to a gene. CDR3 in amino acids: CASSDGTSSNEQFF. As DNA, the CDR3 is TGTGCCAGCAGTGACGGGACTAGCAGCAATGAGCAGTTCTTC.

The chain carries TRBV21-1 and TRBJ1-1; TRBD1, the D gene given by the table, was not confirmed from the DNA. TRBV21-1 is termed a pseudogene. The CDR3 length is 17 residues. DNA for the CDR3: TGTGCCAGCAGCCACGAACCTGGGACAGGGGGGAACACTGAAGCTTTCTTT. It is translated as CASSHEPGTGGNTEAFF.

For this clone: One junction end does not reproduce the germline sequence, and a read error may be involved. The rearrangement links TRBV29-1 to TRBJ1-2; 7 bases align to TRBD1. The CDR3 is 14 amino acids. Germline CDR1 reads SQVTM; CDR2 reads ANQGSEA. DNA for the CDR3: TGCAACGTTCAAAGAAAGGACAGGTCACCTGGCTACACCTTC. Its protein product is CNVQRKDRSPGYTF. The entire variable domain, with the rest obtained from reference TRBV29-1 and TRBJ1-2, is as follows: SAVISQKPSRDICQRGTSLTIQCQVDSQVTMMFWYRQQPGQSLTLIATANQGSEATYESGFVIDKFPISRPNLTFSTLTVSNMSPEDSSIYLCNVQRKDRSPGYTFGSGTRLTVV.

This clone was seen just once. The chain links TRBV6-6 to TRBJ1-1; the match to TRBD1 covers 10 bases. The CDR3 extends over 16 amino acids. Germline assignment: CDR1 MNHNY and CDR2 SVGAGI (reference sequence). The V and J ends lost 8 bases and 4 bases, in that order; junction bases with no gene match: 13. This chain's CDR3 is CASDGTGVLGSTEAFF. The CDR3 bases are TGTGCCAGCGATGGGACAGGGGTACTCGGAAGCACTGAAGCTTTCTTT.

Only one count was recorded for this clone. The CDR3 bases are TGCGCCAGCAGCCAATGGGCAGGCGGCAATCAGCCCCAGCATTTT. This encodes CASSQWAGGNQPQHF. The chain has TRBV4-1 and TRBJ1-5; D ambiguous. CDR3 size: 15 residues. Trimming shortened V by 2 bases and J by 2 bases, and 10 bases separated the two germline ends. From germline, CDR1 is MGHRA and CDR2 YSYEKL.

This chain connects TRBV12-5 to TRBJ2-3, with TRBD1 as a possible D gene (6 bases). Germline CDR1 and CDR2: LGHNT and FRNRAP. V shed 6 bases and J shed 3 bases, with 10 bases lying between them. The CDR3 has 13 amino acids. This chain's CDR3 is CASGIQGTDTQYF. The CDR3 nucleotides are TGTGCTAGTGGAATACAGGGTACAGATACGCAGTATTTT.

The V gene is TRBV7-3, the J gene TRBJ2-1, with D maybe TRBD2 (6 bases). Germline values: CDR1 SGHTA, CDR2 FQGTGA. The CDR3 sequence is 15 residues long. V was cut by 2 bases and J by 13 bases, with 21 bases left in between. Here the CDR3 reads CASSLYPTSMIGQFF. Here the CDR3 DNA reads TGTGCCAGCAGCTTATACCCCACTAGCATGATCGGTCAGTTCTTC.

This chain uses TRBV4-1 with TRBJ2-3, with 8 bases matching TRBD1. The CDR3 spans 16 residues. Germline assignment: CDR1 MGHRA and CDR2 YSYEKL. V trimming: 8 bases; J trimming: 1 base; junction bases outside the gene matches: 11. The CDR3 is CASQTQGARGTDTQYF. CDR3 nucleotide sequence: TGCGCCAGCCAAACTCAGGGGGCGCGTGGCACAGATACGCAGTATTTT.

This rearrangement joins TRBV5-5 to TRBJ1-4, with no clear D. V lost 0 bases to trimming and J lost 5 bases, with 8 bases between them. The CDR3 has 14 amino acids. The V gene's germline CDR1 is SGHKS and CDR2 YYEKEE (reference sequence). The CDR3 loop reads CASSLGQANEKLFF. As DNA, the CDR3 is TGTGCCAGCAGCTTGGGGCAGGCCAATGAAAAACTGTTTTTT.

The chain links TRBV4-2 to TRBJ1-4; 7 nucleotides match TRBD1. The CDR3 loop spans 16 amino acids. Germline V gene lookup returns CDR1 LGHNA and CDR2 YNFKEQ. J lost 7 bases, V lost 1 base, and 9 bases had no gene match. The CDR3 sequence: CASSQGQGEGSEKLFF. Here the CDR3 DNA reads TGTGCCAGCAGCCAAGGACAGGGAGAGGGTTCTGAAAAACTGTTTTTT.

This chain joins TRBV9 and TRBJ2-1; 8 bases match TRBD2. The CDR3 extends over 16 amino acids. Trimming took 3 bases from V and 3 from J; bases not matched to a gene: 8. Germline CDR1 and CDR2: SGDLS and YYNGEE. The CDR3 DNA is TGTGCCAGCAGCGCAGCAGGAAGCGGGGGCTACAATGAGCAGTTCTTC. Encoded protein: CASSAAGSGGYNEQFF. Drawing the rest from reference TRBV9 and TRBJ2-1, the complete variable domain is DSGVTQTPKHLITATGQRVTLRCSPRSGDLSVYWYQQSLDQGLQFLIQYYNGEERAKGNILERFSAQQFPDLHSELNLSSLELGDSALYFCASSAAGSGGYNEQFFGPGTRLTVL.

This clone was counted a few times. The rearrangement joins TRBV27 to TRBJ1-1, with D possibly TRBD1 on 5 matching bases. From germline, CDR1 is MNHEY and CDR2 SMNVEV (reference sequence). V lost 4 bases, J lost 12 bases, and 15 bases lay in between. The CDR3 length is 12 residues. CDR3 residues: CASSSGYNSTFF. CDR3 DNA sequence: TGTGCCAGCAGTTCAGGGTATAATAGTACTTTCTTT.

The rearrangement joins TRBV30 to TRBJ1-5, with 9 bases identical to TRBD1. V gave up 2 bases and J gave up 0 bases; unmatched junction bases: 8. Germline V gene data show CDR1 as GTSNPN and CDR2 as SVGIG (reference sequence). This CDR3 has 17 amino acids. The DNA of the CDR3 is TGTGCCTGGAGTCAGACCGGGACAGGGTCTAGCAATCAGCCCCAGCATTTT. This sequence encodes CAWSQTGTGSSNQPQHF.

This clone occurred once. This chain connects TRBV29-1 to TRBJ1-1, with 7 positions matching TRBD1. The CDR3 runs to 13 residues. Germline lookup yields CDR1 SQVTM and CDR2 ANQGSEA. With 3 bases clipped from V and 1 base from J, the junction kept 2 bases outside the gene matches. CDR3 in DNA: TGCAGCGTTGAGACAGGGAGGAACACTGAAGCTTTCTTT. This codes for CSVETGRNTEAFF.

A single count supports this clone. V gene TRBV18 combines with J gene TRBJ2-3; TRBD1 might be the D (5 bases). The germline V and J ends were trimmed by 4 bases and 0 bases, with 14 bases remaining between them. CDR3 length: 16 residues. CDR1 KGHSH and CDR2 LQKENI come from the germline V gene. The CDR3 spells CASSRVDSPSTDTQYF. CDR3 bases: TGTGCCAGCTCACGGGTCGACAGCCCTAGCACAGATACGCAGTATTTT.

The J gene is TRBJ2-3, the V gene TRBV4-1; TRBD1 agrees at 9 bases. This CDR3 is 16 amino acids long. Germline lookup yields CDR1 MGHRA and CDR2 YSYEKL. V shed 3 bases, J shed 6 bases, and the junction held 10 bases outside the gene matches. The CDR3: CASSQGPGQGRDTQYF. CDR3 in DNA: TGCGCCAGCAGCCAGGGACCGGGACAGGGTCGGGATACGCAGTATTTT.

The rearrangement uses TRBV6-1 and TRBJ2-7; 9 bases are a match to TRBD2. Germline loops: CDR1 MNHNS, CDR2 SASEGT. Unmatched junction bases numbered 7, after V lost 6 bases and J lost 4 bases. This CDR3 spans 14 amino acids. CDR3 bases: TGTGCCAGCAGGAGGGCTAGCGGGGCTTACGAGCAGTACTTC. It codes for CASRRASGAYEQYF.

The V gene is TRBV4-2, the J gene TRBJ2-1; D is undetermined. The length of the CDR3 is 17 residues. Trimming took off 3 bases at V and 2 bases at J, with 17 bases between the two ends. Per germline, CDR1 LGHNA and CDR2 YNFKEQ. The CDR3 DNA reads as TGTGCCAGCAGCCAGGAAAAGAGGCGCCAAACCTACAATGAGCAGTTCTTC. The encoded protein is CASSQEKRRQTYNEQFF.

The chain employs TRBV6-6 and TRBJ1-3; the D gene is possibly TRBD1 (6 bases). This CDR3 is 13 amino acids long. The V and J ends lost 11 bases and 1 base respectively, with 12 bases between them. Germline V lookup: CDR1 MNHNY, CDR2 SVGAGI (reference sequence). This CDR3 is CAANRESGNTIYF. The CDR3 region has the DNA TGTGCCGCAAACAGGGAATCTGGAAACACCATATATTTT.

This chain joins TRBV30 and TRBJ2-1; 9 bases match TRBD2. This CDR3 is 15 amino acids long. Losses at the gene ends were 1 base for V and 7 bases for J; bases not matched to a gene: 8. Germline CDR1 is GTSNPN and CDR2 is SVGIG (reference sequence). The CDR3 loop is CAWSASGGRWNEQFF. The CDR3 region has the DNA TGTGCCTGGAGTGCGAGCGGGGGGCGATGGAATGAGCAGTTCTTC. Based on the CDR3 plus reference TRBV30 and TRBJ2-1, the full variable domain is SQTIHQWPATLVQPVGSPLSLECTVEGTSNPNLYWYRQAAGRGLQLLFYSVGIGQISSEVPQNLSASRPQDRQFILSSKKLLLSDSGFYLCAWSASGGRWNEQFFGPGTRLTVL.

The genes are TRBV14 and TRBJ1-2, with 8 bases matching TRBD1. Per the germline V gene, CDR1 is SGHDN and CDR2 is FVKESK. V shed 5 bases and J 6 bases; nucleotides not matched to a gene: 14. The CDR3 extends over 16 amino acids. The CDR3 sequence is CASSERNQGAYDGYTF. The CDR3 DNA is TGTGCCAGCAGCGAACGCAACCAGGGGGCATATGATGGCTACACCTTC.

CDR3 loop: CASGTQGDGRAQYF. The CDR3, as DNA: TGTGCCAGCGGTACCCAGGGGGACGGCCGGGCCCAGTACTTC. The V and J genes are TRBV2 and TRBJ2-5; 7 positions agree with TRBD1. The CDR3 covers 14 residues. Germline CDR1 SNHLY, CDR2 FYNNEI. V shed 8 bases, J shed 9 bases, and the junction held 15 bases outside the gene matches. Full variable domain (missing parts from reference TRBV2 and TRBJ2-5): EPEVTQTPSHQVTQMGQEVILRCVPISNHLYFYWYRQILGQKVEFLVSFYNNEISEKSEIFDDQFSVERPDGSNFTLKIRSTKLEDSAMYFCASGTQGDGRAQYFGPGTRLLVL.

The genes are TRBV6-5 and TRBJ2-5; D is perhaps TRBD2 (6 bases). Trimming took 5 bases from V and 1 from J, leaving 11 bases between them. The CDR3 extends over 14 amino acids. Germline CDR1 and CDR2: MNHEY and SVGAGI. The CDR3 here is CASSTRDSQETQYF. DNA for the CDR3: TGTGCCAGCAGTACCCGGGACTCCCAAGAGACCCAGTACTTC.

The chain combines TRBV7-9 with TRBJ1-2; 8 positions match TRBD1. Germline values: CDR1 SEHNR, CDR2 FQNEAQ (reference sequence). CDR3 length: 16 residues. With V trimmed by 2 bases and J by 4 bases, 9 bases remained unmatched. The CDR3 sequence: CASSLPDRGHLYGYTF. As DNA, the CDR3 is TGTGCCAGCAGCTTACCCGACAGGGGCCACCTCTATGGCTACACCTTC.

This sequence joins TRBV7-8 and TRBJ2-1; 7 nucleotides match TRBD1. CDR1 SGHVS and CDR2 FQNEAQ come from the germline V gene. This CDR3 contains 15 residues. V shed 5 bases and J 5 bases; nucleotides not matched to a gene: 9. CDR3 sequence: CASSPRDSPHNEQFF. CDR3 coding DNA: TGTGCCAGCAGCCCCCGGGACAGCCCCCACAATGAGCAGTTCTTC.

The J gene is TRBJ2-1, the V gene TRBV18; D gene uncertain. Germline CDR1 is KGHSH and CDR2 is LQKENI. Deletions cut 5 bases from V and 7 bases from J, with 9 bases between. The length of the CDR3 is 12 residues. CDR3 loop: CASSTSRNEQFF. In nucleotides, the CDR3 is TGTGCCAGCTCAACCTCTAGGAATGAGCAGTTCTTC.

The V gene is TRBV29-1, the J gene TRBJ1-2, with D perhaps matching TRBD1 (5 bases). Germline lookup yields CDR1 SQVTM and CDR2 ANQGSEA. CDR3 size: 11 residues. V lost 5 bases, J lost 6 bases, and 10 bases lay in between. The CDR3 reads CSVPKTDGYTF. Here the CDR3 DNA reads TGCAGCGTTCCTAAGACAGATGGCTACACCTTC.